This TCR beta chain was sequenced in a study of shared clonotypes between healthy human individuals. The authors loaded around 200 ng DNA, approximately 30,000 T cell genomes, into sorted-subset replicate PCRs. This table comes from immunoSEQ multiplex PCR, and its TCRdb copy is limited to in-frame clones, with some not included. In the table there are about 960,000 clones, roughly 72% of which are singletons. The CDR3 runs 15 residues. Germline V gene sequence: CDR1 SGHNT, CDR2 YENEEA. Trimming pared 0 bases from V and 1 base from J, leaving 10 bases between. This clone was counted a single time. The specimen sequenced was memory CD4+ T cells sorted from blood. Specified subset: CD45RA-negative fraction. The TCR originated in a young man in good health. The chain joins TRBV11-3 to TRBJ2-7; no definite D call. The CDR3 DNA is TGTGCCAGCAGCTTAGAAGGGTCTACTTCCTACGAGCAGTACTTC. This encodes CASSLEGSTSYEQYF.